One sample yielded the 10 T cell receptor beta chains listed below, sequenced in a study of cytomegalovirus exposure and HLA in healthy donors. With 60 Vbeta and 13 Jbeta primers, the PCR was carried out. Method: immunoSEQ multiplex PCR; TCRdb's copy keeps in-frame clones and lacks some. The sample shows 150,000 to 200,000 clones, about 88% of them seen only once. What was sequenced was PBMCs. The receptors stem from a girl under three years old in good health and CMV-seronegative.

The rearrangement uses TRBV7-9 and TRBJ2-2; perhaps TRBD2 as D (5 bases). The germline CDR1 and CDR2 sequences are SEHNR and FQNEAQ (reference sequence). This CDR3 spans 16 amino acids. Trimming took off 2 bases at V and 1 base at J, with 11 bases between the two ends. The CDR3 sequence is CASSLLFAGNTGELFF. DNA for the CDR3: TGTGCCAGCAGCTTATTGTTCGCGGGGAACACCGGGGAGCTGTTTTTT.

This clone has just a few counts. The chain carries TRBV13 and TRBJ2-3, with 12 bases aligning to TRBD2. This CDR3 is built from 17 residues. Germline CDR1 and CDR2: PRHDT and FYEKMQ (reference sequence). Losses at the gene ends were 5 bases for V and 1 base for J; bases not matched to a gene: 7. The CDR3 sequence: CASSTRLAGVGTDTQYF. CDR3 coding DNA: TGTGCCAGCAGCACACGACTAGCGGGAGTGGGCACAGATACGCAGTATTTT.

The CDR3, as DNA: TGTGCCAGCAGTTGGGGACAGCAAGAGACCCAGTACTTC. It is translated as CASSWGQQETQYF. J is TRBJ2-5 and V is TRBV6-5; 7 bases align to TRBD1. V was pared by 4 bases and J by 2 bases, with 1 base of the junction left unmatched. CDR1 MNHEY and CDR2 SVGAGI come from the germline V gene. The CDR3 has 13 amino acids.

CDR3 loop: CASTRRGRLFF. Written as DNA, the CDR3 is TGTGCCAGCACCCGACGGGGAAGACTGTTTTTT. The chain carries TRBV5-6 and TRBJ2-2, with D maybe TRBD2 (5 bases). Germline CDR1 SGHDT, CDR2 YYEEEE. The CDR3 contains 11 residues. Trimming took off 6 bases at V and 14 bases at J, with 14 bases between the two ends. Complete variable domain (other parts from reference TRBV5-6 and TRBJ2-2): DAGVTQSPTHLIKTRGQQVTLRCSPKSGHDTVSWYQQALGQGPQFIFQYYEEEERQRGNFPDRFSGHQFPNYSSELNVNALLLGDSALYLCASTRRGRLFFGEGSRLTVL.

This chain uses TRBV4-1 with TRBJ2-5; TRBD1 might be the D (5 bases). V lost 4 bases, J lost 3 bases, and 12 bases lay in between. The CDR3 has 14 residues. CDR1 and CDR2 (germline): MGHRA, YSYEKL. CDR3 in DNA: TGCGCCAGCAGCCGGCACAGGAACGAAGAGACCCAGTACTTC. Protein sequence: CASSRHRNEETQYF.

The chain couples TRBV7-6 to TRBJ1-2; D gene uncertain. The CDR3 has 11 amino acids. From germline, CDR1 is SGHVS and CDR2 FNYEAQ. V was shortened by 1 base and J by 9 bases, with 6 bases between the two germline ends. The CDR3 spells CASSLGGSYTF. The DNA of the CDR3 is TGTGCCAGCAGCTTAGGAGGGAGCTACACCTTC.

This clone appeared a single time. The chain has TRBV5-1 and TRBJ2-5, with TRBD1 as a possible D gene (5 bases). In germline, CDR1 is SGHRS, CDR2 YFSETQ. V lost 4 bases and J 1 base, leaving 23 bases between the germline ends. The CDR3 spans 18 residues. The CDR3, as DNA: TGCGCCAGCAGCCCCTTTTCGGCCCCGCCAGGGCGCCAAGAGACCCAGTACTTC. It yields the protein CASSPFSAPPGRQETQYF.

This clone was counted once. The chain is built from TRBV6-1 and TRBJ2-7; 7 bases are a match to TRBD1. Per germline, CDR1 MNHNS and CDR2 SASEGT. Trimming removed 8 bases from V and 2 bases from J; junction bases left unmatched: 9. This CDR3 has 14 residues. The CDR3 DNA follows: TGTGCCAGCCAGCAACAGGGGCTCCCCTACGAGCAGTACTTC. This encodes CASQQQGLPYEQYF.

This clone was recorded only once. The rearrangement uses TRBV4-2 and TRBJ2-1; 9 bases match TRBD2. This CDR3 comprises 16 residues. Germline V gene lookup returns CDR1 LGHNA and CDR2 YNFKEQ. Germline trimming cut 1 base from V and 10 bases from J; bases unmatched to any gene: 11. In nucleotides, the CDR3 is TGTGCCAGCAGCCAAGGTGTGACTAGCGGTCTTCGAGAGCAGTTCTTC. This gives the protein CASSQGVTSGLREQFF.

The chain joins TRBV11-1 to TRBJ2-1; 8 positions match TRBD1. With V trimmed by 1 base and J by 2 bases, 4 bases remained unmatched. This CDR3 comprises 16 residues. CDR1 is SGHAT, CDR2 FQDESV, per germline (reference sequence). Here the CDR3 reads CASSLDPQGAYNEQFF. Written as DNA, the CDR3 is TGTGCCAGCAGCTTAGACCCACAGGGGGCCTACAATGAGCAGTTCTTC.